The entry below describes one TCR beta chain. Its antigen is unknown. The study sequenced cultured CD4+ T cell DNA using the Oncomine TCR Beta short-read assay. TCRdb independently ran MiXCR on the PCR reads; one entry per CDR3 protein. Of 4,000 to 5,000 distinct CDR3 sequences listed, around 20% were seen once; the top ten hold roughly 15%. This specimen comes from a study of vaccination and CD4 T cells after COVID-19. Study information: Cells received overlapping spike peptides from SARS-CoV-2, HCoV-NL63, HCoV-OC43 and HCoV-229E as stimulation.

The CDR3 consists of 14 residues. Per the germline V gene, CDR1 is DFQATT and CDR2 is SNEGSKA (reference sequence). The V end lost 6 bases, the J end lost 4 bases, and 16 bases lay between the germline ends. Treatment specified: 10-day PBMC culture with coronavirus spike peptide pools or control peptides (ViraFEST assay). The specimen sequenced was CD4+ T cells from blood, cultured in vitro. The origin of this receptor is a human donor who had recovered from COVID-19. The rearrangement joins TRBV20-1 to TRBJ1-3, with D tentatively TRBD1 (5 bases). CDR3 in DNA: TGCAGTGCCTCCCGTGGGGGAGGCGGAAACACCATATATTTT. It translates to CSASRGGGGNTIYF.